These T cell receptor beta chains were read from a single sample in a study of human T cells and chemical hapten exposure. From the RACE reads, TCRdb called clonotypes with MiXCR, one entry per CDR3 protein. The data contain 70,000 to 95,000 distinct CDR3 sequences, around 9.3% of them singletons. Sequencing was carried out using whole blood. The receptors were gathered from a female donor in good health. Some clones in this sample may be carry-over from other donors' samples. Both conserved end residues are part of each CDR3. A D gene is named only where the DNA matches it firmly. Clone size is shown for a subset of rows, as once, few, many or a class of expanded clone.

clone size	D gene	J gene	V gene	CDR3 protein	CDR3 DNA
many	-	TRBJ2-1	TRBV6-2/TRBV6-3	CASSYAVPEQFF	TGTGCCAGCAGTTACGCGGTCCCTGAGCAGTTCTTC
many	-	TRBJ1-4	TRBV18	CASSPYSTNEKLFF	TGTGCCAGCTCACCATACTCAACTAATGAAAAACTGTTTTTT
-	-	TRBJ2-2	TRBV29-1	CSAIDGPGELFF	TGCAGCGCGATAGACGGACCCGGGGAGCTGTTTTTT
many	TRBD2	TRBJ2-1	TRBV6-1	CASGRDGEYNEQFF	TGTGCCAGCGGGAGGGACGGGGAATACAATGAGCAGTTCTTC
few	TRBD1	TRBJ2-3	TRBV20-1	CSTRRDSSTDTQYF	TGCAGCACACGCCGGGACAGTAGCACAGATACGCAGTATTTT
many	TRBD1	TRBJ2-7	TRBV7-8	CASSRDRGPYEQYF	TGTGCCAGCAGCCGGGACAGGGGGCCCTACGAGCAGTACTTC
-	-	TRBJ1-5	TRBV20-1	CSAPPRGWGQPQHF	TGCAGTGCTCCCCCTAGGGGGTGGGGTCAGCCCCAGCATTTT
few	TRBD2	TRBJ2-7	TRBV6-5	CASSYSWGGAYEQYF	TGTGCCAGCAGTTACTCGTGGGGGGGGGCCTACGAGCAGTACTTC
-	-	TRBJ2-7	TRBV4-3	CASSQGLGGSYEQYF	TGCGCCAGCAGCCAAGGTCTAGGGGGATCCTACGAGCAGTACTTC
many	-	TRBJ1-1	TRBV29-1	CSSNGGSAEAFF	TGCAGCTCAAACGGGGGGTCGGCTGAAGCTTTCTTT
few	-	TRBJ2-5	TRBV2	CASQEGFAGRETQYF	TGTGCCAGTCAAGAGGGGTTTGCGGGGCGAGAGACCCAGTACTTC
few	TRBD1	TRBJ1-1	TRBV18	CASSPPGQGAAFF	TGTGCCAGCTCACCCCCGGGACAGGGAGCCGCTTTCTTT
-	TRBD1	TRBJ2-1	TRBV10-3	CASRDRGGTRGNEQFF	TGTGCCAGCCGGGACAGGGGAGGGACAAGGGGCAATGAGCAGTTCTTC
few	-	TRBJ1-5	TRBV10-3	CAISRNRLARRQPQHF	TGTGCCATCAGCCGGAACAGGCTCGCGAGGCGTCAGCCCCAGCATTTT
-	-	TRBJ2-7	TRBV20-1	CSARIQGSSYEQYF	TGCAGTGCCCGAATACAGGGAAGCTCCTACGAGCAGTACTTC
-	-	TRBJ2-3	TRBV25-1	CASSESRETGRLFTDTQYF	TGTGCCAGCAGTGAATCAAGGGAGACAGGTCGATTGTTCACAGATACGCAGTATTTT
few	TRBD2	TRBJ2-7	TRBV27	CASSSHRTRQSYEQYF	TGTGCCAGCAGCTCCCACCGGACTAGACAGAGCTACGAGCAGTACTTC
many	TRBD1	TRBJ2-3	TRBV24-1	CATSDRQGIGSDTQYF	TGTGCCACCAGTGATCGACAGGGGATAGGGTCGGATACGCAGTATTTT
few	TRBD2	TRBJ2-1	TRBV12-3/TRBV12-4	CASSPRLAGGGTPFF	TGTGCCAGCAGTCCAAGACTAGCGGGGGGAGGTACGCCGTTCTTC
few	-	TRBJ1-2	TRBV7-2	CASSLGHGDGYTF	TGTGCCAGCAGCTTAGGGCACGGAGATGGCTACACCTTC
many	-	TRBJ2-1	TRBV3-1	CASSQVNVGEQFF	TGTGCCAGCAGCCAAGTAAATGTTGGTGAGCAGTTCTTC
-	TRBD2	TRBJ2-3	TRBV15	CATCLAGALTDTQYF	TGTGCCACCTGTCTAGCGGGGGCCCTCACAGATACGCAGTATTTT
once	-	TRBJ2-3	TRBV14	CASNQDLESQYTQYF	TGTGCCAGCAACCAAGATCTCGAGAGCCAGTATACGCAGTATTTT
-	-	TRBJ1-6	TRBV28	CASRIFLRQEYNSPLHF	TGTGCCAGCAGAATTTTTCTCCGACAGGAGTATAATTCACCCCTCCACTTT
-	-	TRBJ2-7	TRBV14	CASSPLGFRGSYEQYF	TGTGCCAGCAGCCCCCTAGGGTTCAGGGGCTCCTACGAGCAGTACTTC
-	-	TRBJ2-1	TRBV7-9	CASSLARGSSGSSSYNEQFF	TGTGCCAGCAGCTTAGCACGGGGTTCGAGCGGGTCGAGCTCCTACAATGAGCAGTTCTTC
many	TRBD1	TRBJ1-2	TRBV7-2	CASSSGTGNGYTF	TGTGCCAGCAGCTCTGGGACAGGGAACGGCTACACCTTC
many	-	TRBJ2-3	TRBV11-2	CASSLAGSGDLLGYTDTQYF	TGTGCCAGCAGCTTGGCTGGGTCAGGGGACCTCTTGGGGTACACAGATACGCAGTATTTT
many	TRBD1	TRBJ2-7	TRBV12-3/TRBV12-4	CASSRDRVDEQYF	TGTGCCAGCAGCCGGGACAGGGTTGACGAGCAGTACTTC
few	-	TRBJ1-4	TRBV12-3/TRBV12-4	CASAPWGDGELFF	TGTGCCAGCGCCCCTTGGGGTGACGGGGAACTGTTTTTT
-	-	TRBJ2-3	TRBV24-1	CATSDGRDPDTQYF	TGTGCCACCAGTGACGGCAGGGACCCAGATACGCAGTATTTT
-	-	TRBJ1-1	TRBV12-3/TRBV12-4	CASSLTAVGRAEAFF	TGTGCCAGCAGTTTAACGGCTGTAGGGAGGGCTGAAGCTTTCTTT
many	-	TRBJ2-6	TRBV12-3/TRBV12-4	CASSPSRTPSGANVLTF	TGTGCCAGCAGTCCCTCGAGGACTCCCTCTGGGGCCAACGTCCTGACTTTC
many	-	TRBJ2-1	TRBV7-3	CASSLVADEQFF	TGTGCCAGCAGCTTAGTCGCGGATGAGCAGTTCTTC
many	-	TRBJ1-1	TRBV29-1	CSVTRGGRTEAFF	TGCAGCGTTACCCGTGGGGGGAGAACTGAAGCTTTCTTT
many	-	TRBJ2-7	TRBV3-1	CASSPEGYYEQYF	TGTGCCAGCAGCCCGGAGGGGTACTACGAGCAGTACTTC
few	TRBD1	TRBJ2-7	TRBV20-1	CSAILPGGRDTTEQYF	TGCAGTGCTATCCTCCCAGGGGGACGGGACACTACTGAGCAGTACTTC
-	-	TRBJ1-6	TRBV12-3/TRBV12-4	CASSLVSGDSPLHF	TGTGCCAGCAGTTTAGTATCCGGAGATTCACCCCTCCACTTT